This TCR beta chain was captured by sequencing in a study of a mutant IDH1 vaccine in newly diagnosed glioma. As for time point: baseline, week 1 (first vaccination visit). The treatment is: pre-vaccination baseline after standard-of-care therapy. Trimming cost V 1 base and J 6 bases; bases outside gene matches: 8. The CDR3 has 17 amino acids. Germline loops: CDR1 SNHLY, CDR2 FYNNEI. Sequencing was performed with immunoSEQ multiplex PCR; in TCRdb, only in-frame clones are kept and a portion is missing. The sample lists 85,000 to 100,000 clones, 70% to 90% occurring once. In this sample, this clone turned up a few times.

This chain connects TRBV2 to TRBJ2-1, with 11 nucleotides matching TRBD2. The receptor was derived from a woman in her 50s with glioma. The specimen comprised PBMCs, sampled from a glioma patient treated with radiotherapy, temozolomide or both. Written as DNA, the CDR3 is TGTGCCAGCAGTGAAGAGATACTAGCGGGGGTCGGCAATGAGCAGTTCTTC. It yields the protein CASSEEILAGVGNEQFF.